Given below is one TCR beta chain in context. Trimming left V 0 bases short and J 4 bases short, with 15 bases between. Germline V gene lookup returns CDR1 SGHRS and CDR2 YFSETQ. The CDR3 is 16 amino acids. The data belong to a study of technical replicates of blood from a handful of donors. Only in-frame clones appear in the TCRdb table, and some are missing; sequencing was by immunoSEQ multiplex PCR. The sample contains some 77,000 clones, approximately 91% of which appear only once. The genes are TRBV5-1 and TRBJ2-3, with a possible D match to TRBD2 (7 bases). This TCR derives from a human donor in good health. Sequencing used T cells isolated from PBMCs. The CDR3 nucleotides are TGCGCCAGCAGCTTGGAAGGGGGAGGGGTCCCAGATACGCAGTATTTT. Translated: CASSLEGGGVPDTQYF.